This is a list of T cell receptor beta chains from one sample in a study of T cell repertoires in ileal Crohn's disease. TCRdb's copy holds only in-frame clones and misses some; the assay was immunoSEQ multiplex PCR. The data contain several thousand clones, roughly 90% of them singletons. Sequencing was done on a sample of ileal tissue. The receptors come from an adult with Crohn's disease. The CDR3 runs from the conserved cysteine through the conserved F or W. D genes are given only for firm matches. Where a row states a size, it is once, few, many or the class of an expanded clone; other rows omit it.

J gene: TRBJ1-1
D gene: NA
V gene: TRBV29-1
clone size: once
CDR3 protein: CSAHVGRDTEAFF
CDR3 DNA: TGCAGCGCCCACGTCGGCCGGGACACTGAAGCTTTCTTT

J gene: TRBJ1-3
D gene: NA
V gene: TRBV7-2
clone size: NA
CDR3 protein: CASSLQGGSGNTIYF
CDR3 DNA: TGTGCCAGCAGCTTACAAGGGGGCTCTGGAAACACCATATATTTT

J gene: TRBJ2-3
D gene: TRBD2
V gene: TRBV6-1
clone size: NA
CDR3 protein: CASSPGLDTDTQYF
CDR3 DNA: TGTGCCAGCAGTCCGGGACTAGACACAGATACGCAGTATTTT

J gene: TRBJ2-7
D gene: NA
V gene: TRBV6-1
clone size: NA
CDR3 protein: CASSEVGQGRLEQYF
CDR3 DNA: TGTGCCAGCAGTGAAGTAGGCCAGGGGCGCCTCGAGCAGTACTTC

J gene: TRBJ2-1
D gene: TRBD2
V gene: TRBV6-4
clone size: NA
CDR3 protein: CASSSIAGGPYNEQFF
CDR3 DNA: TGTGCCAGCAGTAGTATAGCGGGAGGGCCCTACAATGAGCAGTTCTTC

J gene: TRBJ2-6
D gene: NA
V gene: TRBV6-6
clone size: NA
CDR3 protein: CASLFSTGANVLTF
CDR3 DNA: TGTGCCAGCCTATTCTCCACCGGGGCCAACGTCCTGACTTTC

J gene: TRBJ2-5
D gene: NA
V gene: TRBV11-1
clone size: NA
CDR3 protein: CASSARDAGWETQYF
CDR3 DNA: TGTGCCAGCAGCGCCCGGGACGCGGGCTGGGAGACCCAGTACTTC

J gene: TRBJ2-1
D gene: NA
V gene: TRBV11-2
clone size: NA
CDR3 protein: CASSRTASSYNEQFF
CDR3 DNA: TGTGCCAGCAGCCGGACTGCTAGCTCCTACAATGAGCAGTTCTTC

J gene: TRBJ2-7
D gene: TRBD2
V gene: TRBV5-6
clone size: NA
CDR3 protein: CASSWGLAGGPQYEQYF
CDR3 DNA: TGTGCCAGCAGCTGGGGACTAGCGGGAGGGCCTCAGTACGAGCAGTACTTC

J gene: TRBJ2-5
D gene: NA
V gene: TRBV21-1
clone size: NA
CDR3 protein: CASSKDFREETQYF
CDR3 DNA: TGTGCCAGCAGCAAAGACTTTAGAGAGGAGACCCAGTACTTC

J gene: TRBJ2-1
D gene: NA
V gene: TRBV2
clone size: NA
CDR3 protein: CASSRDSYNEQFF
CDR3 DNA: TGTGCCAGCAGCCGGGACTCCTACAATGAGCAGTTCTTC

J gene: TRBJ2-7
D gene: TRBD1
V gene: TRBV7-7
clone size: NA
CDR3 protein: CASSFSRDRGNEQYF
CDR3 DNA: TGTGCTAGCAGCTTCAGCCGGGACAGGGGAAACGAGCAGTACTTC

J gene: TRBJ2-5
D gene: TRBD2
V gene: TRBV7-2
clone size: NA
CDR3 protein: CASSFSGTSGRRETQYF
CDR3 DNA: TGTGCCAGCAGCTTCTCCGGGACTAGCGGGAGGAGAGAGACCCAGTACTTC

J gene: TRBJ2-3
D gene: TRBD2
V gene: TRBV7-2
clone size: NA
CDR3 protein: CASSLVVLAGSTDTQYF
CDR3 DNA: TGTGCCAGCAGCTTAGTGGTACTAGCGGGATCCACAGATACGCAGTATTTT

J gene: TRBJ2-7
D gene: NA
V gene: TRBV29-1
clone size: hyperexpanded
CDR3 protein: CSGADRSLDEQYF
CDR3 DNA: TGCAGCGGGGCGGACAGAAGTCTGGACGAGCAGTACTTC

J gene: TRBJ2-1
D gene: TRBD1
V gene: TRBV19
clone size: NA
CDR3 protein: CASSIGTGGTYNEQFF
CDR3 DNA: TGTGCCAGTAGTATAGGGACAGGGGGCACCTACAATGAGCAGTTCTTC

J gene: TRBJ1-1
D gene: NA
V gene: TRBV28
clone size: NA
CDR3 protein: CASSPPNTEAFF
CDR3 DNA: TGTGCCAGCAGTCCACCGAACACTGAAGCTTTCTTT

J gene: TRBJ2-1
D gene: NA
V gene: TRBV5-1
clone size: NA
CDR3 protein: CASSPLGPNEQFF
CDR3 DNA: TGCGCCAGCAGCCCCCTGGGGCCCAATGAGCAGTTCTTC

J gene: TRBJ2-3
D gene: NA
V gene: TRBV23-1
clone size: once
CDR3 protein: CASSQEGTNRDTQYF
CDR3 DNA: TGCGCCAGCAGTCAAGAGGGGACAAATCGAGATACGCAGTATTTT

J gene: TRBJ1-2
D gene: NA
V gene: TRBV28
clone size: NA
CDR3 protein: CASSPGGGVKYGYTF
CDR3 DNA: TGTGCCAGCAGTCCAGGCGGTGGGGTAAAGTATGGCTACACCTTC

J gene: TRBJ2-7
D gene: TRBD2
V gene: TRBV11-2
clone size: NA
CDR3 protein: CASSFLLAGGSYEQYF
CDR3 DNA: TGTGCCAGCAGCTTTCTACTAGCGGGAGGGAGCTACGAGCAGTACTTC

J gene: TRBJ2-5
D gene: NA
V gene: TRBV7-3
clone size: NA
CDR3 protein: CASSLGRQETQYF
CDR3 DNA: TGTGCCAGCAGCTTAGGGAGGCAAGAGACCCAGTACTTC

J gene: TRBJ1-2
D gene: NA
V gene: TRBV6-5
clone size: NA
CDR3 protein: CASSSLPGGGGGYTF
CDR3 DNA: TGTGCCAGCAGTTCCTTGCCGGGGGGTGGAGGTGGCTACACCTTC

J gene: TRBJ1-2
D gene: NA
V gene: TRBV6-1
clone size: NA
CDR3 protein: CASSEVTGTNYGYTF
CDR3 DNA: TGTGCCAGCAGCGAAGTGACCGGGACCAACTATGGCTACACCTTC

J gene: TRBJ1-1
D gene: NA
V gene: TRBV2
clone size: NA
CDR3 protein: CASSESLKNTEAFF
CDR3 DNA: TGTGCCAGCAGTGAGTCACTTAAGAACACTGAAGCTTTCTTT

J gene: TRBJ1-1
D gene: NA
V gene: TRBV19
clone size: once
CDR3 protein: CASTYRRNLNTEAFF
CDR3 DNA: TGTGCCAGTACTTACAGACGCAATCTGAACACTGAAGCTTTCTTT

J gene: TRBJ1-5
D gene: NA
V gene: TRBV19
clone size: once
CDR3 protein: CASSREGISNQPQHF
CDR3 DNA: TGTGCCAGTAGCCGGGAGGGTATAAGCAATCAGCCCCAGCATTTT

J gene: TRBJ1-5
D gene: TRBD1
V gene: TRBV5-6
clone size: NA
CDR3 protein: CASSLGGQKNQPQHF
CDR3 DNA: TGTGCCAGCAGCTTGGGGGGACAGAAGAATCAGCCCCAGCATTTT

J gene: TRBJ1-5
D gene: TRBD1
V gene: TRBV11-2
clone size: NA
CDR3 protein: CASSFDRGWGINQPQHF
CDR3 DNA: TGTGCCAGCAGCTTCGACAGGGGGTGGGGGATCAATCAGCCCCAGCATTTT

J gene: TRBJ1-5
D gene: NA
V gene: TRBV6-1
clone size: NA
CDR3 protein: CASKTYSNQPQHF
CDR3 DNA: TGTGCCAGCAAGACCTATAGCAATCAGCCCCAGCATTTT

J gene: TRBJ1-5
D gene: NA
V gene: TRBV28
clone size: NA
CDR3 protein: CASMVGSQPQHF
CDR3 DNA: TGTGCCAGCATGGTGGGGAGTCAGCCCCAGCATTTT

J gene: TRBJ1-1
D gene: NA
V gene: TRBV5-1
clone size: NA
CDR3 protein: CASRGKARGTEAFF
CDR3 DNA: TGCGCCAGCCGTGGGAAGGCCAGGGGAACTGAAGCTTTCTTT

J gene: TRBJ1-1
D gene: NA
V gene: TRBV7-9
clone size: NA
CDR3 protein: CASSFDRTEAFF
CDR3 DNA: TGTGCCAGCAGCTTTGACAGAACTGAAGCTTTCTTT

J gene: TRBJ1-1
D gene: NA
V gene: TRBV7-9
clone size: NA
CDR3 protein: CASSPSVGLNTEAFF
CDR3 DNA: TGTGCCAGCAGCCCTTCTGTGGGGCTGAACACTGAAGCTTTCTTT

J gene: TRBJ1-2
D gene: TRBD1
V gene: TRBV6-4
clone size: NA
CDR3 protein: CASSEFQGAPYGYTF
CDR3 DNA: TGTGCCAGCAGTGAATTCCAGGGGGCCCCCTATGGCTACACCTTC

J gene: TRBJ2-7
D gene: TRBD1
V gene: TRBV4-2
clone size: NA
CDR3 protein: CASSKDRAGVQYF
CDR3 DNA: TGTGCCAGCAGTAAAGACAGGGCTGGGGTGCAGTACTTC

J gene: TRBJ1-1
D gene: TRBD1
V gene: TRBV19
clone size: NA
CDR3 protein: CASSTLTGREAFF
CDR3 DNA: TGTGCCAGTAGTACCCTGACAGGGCGGGAAGCTTTCTTT

J gene: TRBJ2-7
D gene: TRBD2
V gene: TRBV18
clone size: NA
CDR3 protein: CASWRGTPPYEQYF
CDR3 DNA: TGTGCCAGCTGGCGGGGGACTCCCCCCTACGAGCAGTACTTC

J gene: TRBJ2-7
D gene: NA
V gene: TRBV2
clone size: few
CDR3 protein: CASSDSGAPNTYEQYF
CDR3 DNA: TGTGCCAGCAGTGATTCGGGGGCTCCCAACACCTACGAGCAGTACTTC

J gene: TRBJ2-4
D gene: NA
V gene: TRBV11-3
clone size: few
CDR3 protein: CASSSRTIRAKNIQYF
CDR3 DNA: TGTGCCAGCAGCTCCCGGACTATCCGAGCCAAAAACATTCAGTACTTC